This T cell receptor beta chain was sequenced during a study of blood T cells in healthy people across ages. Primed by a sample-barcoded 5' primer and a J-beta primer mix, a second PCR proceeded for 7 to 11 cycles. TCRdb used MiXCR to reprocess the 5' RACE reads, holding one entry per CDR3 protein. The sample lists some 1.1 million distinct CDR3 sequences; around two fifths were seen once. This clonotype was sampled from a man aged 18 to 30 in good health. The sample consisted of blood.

This CDR3 reads CSALQGAGQPQHF. CDR3 DNA: TGCAGTGCTTTACAGGGGGCAGGGCAGCCCCAGCATTTT. The gene calls are TRBV20-1 and TRBJ1-5; 9 nucleotides match TRBD1. Trimming cost V 5 bases and J 7 bases; bases outside gene matches: 6. The CDR3 loop spans 13 amino acids. Germline V lookup: CDR1 DFQATT, CDR2 SNEGSKA (reference sequence).